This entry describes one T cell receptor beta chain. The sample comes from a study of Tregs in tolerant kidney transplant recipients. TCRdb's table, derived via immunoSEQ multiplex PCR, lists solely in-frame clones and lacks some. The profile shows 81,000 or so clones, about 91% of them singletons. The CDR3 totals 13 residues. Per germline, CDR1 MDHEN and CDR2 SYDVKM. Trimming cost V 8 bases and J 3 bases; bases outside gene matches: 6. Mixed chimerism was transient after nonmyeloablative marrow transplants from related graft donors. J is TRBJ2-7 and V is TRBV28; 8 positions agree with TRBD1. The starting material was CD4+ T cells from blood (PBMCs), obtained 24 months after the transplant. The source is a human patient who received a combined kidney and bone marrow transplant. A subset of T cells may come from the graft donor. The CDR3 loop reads CASGPGQGYEQYF. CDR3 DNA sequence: TGTGCCAGCGGCCCCGGACAGGGCTACGAGCAGTACTTC.